Below, 20 T cell receptor beta chains from the same sample are listed, as sequenced in a study of blood T cells in healthy people across ages. Then a second PCR, running about 6 to 12 cycles, was carried out with a sample-barcoded 5' primer and a J-beta primer mix. From the 5' RACE reads, TCRdb called clonotypes with MiXCR, one entry per CDR3 protein. The sample includes hundreds of thousands of distinct CDR3 sequences, roughly 43% of them seen just once. Sequenced: blood. The origin of the receptors is an elderly man in good health.

The chain uses TRBV20-1 and TRBJ2-1, with 9 bases identical to TRBD1. Unmatched junction bases numbered 11, after V lost 6 bases and J lost 2 bases. This CDR3 region has 16 residues. The germline CDR1 and CDR2 sequences are DFQATT and SNEGSKA (reference sequence). CDR3 sequence: CSAPPGTGNPYNEQFF. CDR3 nucleotides: TGCAGTGCCCCTCCCGGGACAGGGAATCCCTACAATGAGCAGTTCTTC.

The V call is TRBV12-3 or TRBV12-4, the J call TRBJ2-1; D remains ambiguous. The CDR3 has 12 amino acids. Deletions cut 3 bases from V and 9 bases from J, with 9 bases between. CDR3 bases: TGTGCCAGCAGTTTTCGCGCAAGTGAGCAGTTCTTC. This translates into CASSFRASEQFF.

The V and J genes are TRBV29-1 and TRBJ1-5; TRBD1 is a possible D gene (6 bases). This CDR3 comprises 13 residues. Trimming removed 3 bases from V and 5 bases from J, with 11 bases in between. Per germline, CDR1 SQVTM and CDR2 ANQGSEA. CDR3 sequence (DNA): TGCAGCGTTGAGAAGAGGGGGGATCAGCCCCAGCATTTT. Translated: CSVEKRGDQPQHF.

The chain joins TRBV20-1 to TRBJ2-7; TRBD1 is a possible D gene (6 bases). TRBJ2-5 matches the DNA end more closely, so the J call is doubtful. Germline values: CDR1 DFQATT, CDR2 SNEGSKA (reference sequence). This CDR3 comprises 15 residues. CDR3 DNA sequence: TGCAGTGCTAGAGACATTACAGGGAGAGGAGAGACCCAGTACTTC. As protein: CSARDITGRGETQYF.

The chain recombines TRBV7-2 with TRBJ2-5; TRBD2 is a possible D gene (5 bases). Germline CDR1 and CDR2: SGHTA and FQGNSA. The V end was cut by 2 bases, the J end by 0 bases, with 13 bases between. CDR3 size: 16 residues. The CDR3 loop reads CASSLFSGGYQETQYF. The DNA for the CDR3 is TGTGCCAGCAGCTTATTTTCGGGCGGGTACCAAGAGACCCAGTACTTC.

This clonotype has only a few counts. This chain's CDR3 is CASSLAGGAQFF. CDR3 nucleotides: TGTGCCAGCAGTTTAGCCGGGGGGGCTCAGTTCTTC. V and J are TRBV27 and TRBJ2-1; 8 bases line up with TRBD2. This CDR3 is 12 amino acids long. Germline V gives CDR1 MNHEY, CDR2 SMNVEV (reference sequence). Trimming removed 2 bases from V and 13 bases from J; junction bases left unmatched: 4.

This clonotype was observed a handful of times. This CDR3 is CSGSRASYNEQFF. For the CDR3, the DNA is TGCAGCGGGAGTAGGGCATCCTACAATGAGCAGTTCTTC. The V and J genes are TRBV29-1 and TRBJ2-1; D gene unclear. The V and J ends lost 7 bases and 1 base respectively, with 11 bases between them. Germline V lookup: CDR1 SQVTM, CDR2 ANQGSEA. This CDR3 region has 13 residues.

The CDR3 protein is CATSAVGEQFF. Here the CDR3 DNA reads TGTGCCACCAGTGCGGTAGGTGAGCAGTTCTTC. The V call is TRBV24-1, the J call TRBJ2-1; D remains ambiguous. Germline V gene lookup returns CDR1 KGHDR and CDR2 SFDVKD. The CDR3 consists of 11 residues. V gave up 5 bases and J gave up 9 bases, with 7 bases separating them.

This clonotype was counted many times. This chain links TRBV7-9 with TRBJ2-7; 8 bases are shared with TRBD1. V lost 6 bases to trimming and J lost 0 bases; unmatched junction nucleotides: 4. Germline values: CDR1 SEHNR, CDR2 FQNEAQ (reference sequence). The CDR3 runs 14 residues. CDR3 DNA sequence: TGTGCCAGCAGTCAGGGGGCCTACTCCTACGAGCAGTACTTC. Translating it yields CASSQGAYSYEQYF.

As concerns this clonotype: The junction departs from germline at one end; a sequencing error may be responsible. V gene TRBV6-5 combines with J gene TRBJ1-6, with D possibly matching TRBD1 (6 bases). CDR3 length equals 18 residues. Germline assignment: CDR1 MNHEY and CDR2 SVGAGI. CDR3 protein: CASSYEGTGTGYNSPLHF. The CDR3 DNA follows: TGCGCCAGCAGTTACGAGGGAACAGGGACCGGCTATAATTCACCCCTCCACTTT.

CDR3 DNA: TGTGCCAGCAGTGAATCCCGGACAGGGAATCAGCCCCAGCATTTT. Protein sequence: CASSESRTGNQPQHF. The genes are TRBV6-1 and TRBJ1-5, with 8 bases lining up with TRBD1. The CDR3 consists of 15 residues. V was clipped by 2 bases and J by 4 bases; unmatched bases: 4. Looked up from germline, CDR1 is MNHNS and CDR2 is SASEGT.

The chain recombines TRBV4-3 with TRBJ2-3; 7 nucleotides line up with TRBD2. Per the germline V gene, CDR1 is LGHNA and CDR2 is YSLEER. V gave up 0 bases and J gave up 2 bases; unmatched junction bases: 8. The CDR3 extends over 17 amino acids. This CDR3 is CASSQDWLAEPTDTQYF. Here the CDR3 DNA reads TGCGCCAGCAGCCAAGATTGGCTAGCGGAGCCCACAGATACGCAGTATTTT.

This clonotype was found once. This chain connects TRBV5-4 to TRBJ2-5; 11 bases agree with TRBD2. The tail of the sequence fits TRBJ2-4 better, so the J call may be wrong. The CDR3 is 15 residues long. Germline V lookup: CDR1 SGHNT, CDR2 YYREEE (reference sequence). This CDR3 is CASSLGGLAGNIQYF. CDR3 bases: TGTGCCAGCAGCTTGGGAGGACTAGCGGGAAACATTCAGTACTTC.

The gene calls are TRBV9 and TRBJ2-7; 7 positions match TRBD1. V lost 2 bases and J lost 2; bases outside the gene matches: 7. The CDR3 has 15 residues. Germline V gene lookup returns CDR1 SGDLS and CDR2 YYNGEE. CDR3 nucleotide sequence: TGTGCCAGCAGCGTGGGGCAGGGACAGACCTACGAGCAGTACTTC. It is translated as CASSVGQGQTYEQYF.

The V and J genes are TRBV20-1 and TRBJ2-6; the D is unclear. This CDR3 has 14 amino acids. CDR1 is DFQATT and CDR2 is SNEGSKA in the germline V gene (reference sequence). Trimming removed 6 bases at V and 4 bases at J, with 13 bases between. The CDR3, as DNA: TGCAGTGCCCTGCCCACAGCCGGGGCCAACGTCCTGACTTTC. Translated, it gives CSALPTAGANVLTF.

This chain connects TRBV5-1 to TRBJ2-5; D gene uncertain. Trimming took off 1 base at V and 1 base at J, with 5 bases between the two ends. Germline CDR1 is SGHRS and CDR2 is YFSETQ. There are 13 residues in the CDR3. CDR3 nucleotide sequence: TGCGCCAGCAGCTTGATGCGCCAAGAGACCCAGTACTTC. It translates to CASSLMRQETQYF.

This clonotype turned up a few times. The V call is TRBV6-5, the J call TRBJ2-2; D unresolved. Trimming took 7 bases from V and 4 from J, leaving 16 bases between them. CDR3 length: 15 amino acids. Germline assignment: CDR1 MNHEY and CDR2 SVGAGI. DNA of the CDR3: TGTGCCAGCAATCCACAGTCCTCTGTCACCGGGGAGCTGTTTTTT. This encodes CASNPQSSVTGELFF.

This rearrangement joins TRBV28 to TRBJ2-7, with TRBD2 matching over 10 bases. CDR1 and CDR2 (germline): MDHEN, SYDVKM. This CDR3 spans 15 amino acids. With 6 bases clipped from V and 0 bases from J, the junction kept 5 bases outside the gene matches. CDR3 loop: CASRWASGSSYEQYF. CDR3 sequence (DNA): TGTGCCAGCAGGTGGGCTAGCGGGAGCTCCTACGAGCAGTACTTC.

The chain carries TRBV11-2 and TRBJ2-1; D call uncertain. The CDR3 consists of 15 residues. Trimming shortened V by 1 base and J by 6 bases, and 13 bases separated the two germline ends. From germline, CDR1 is SGHAT and CDR2 FQNNGV. This chain's CDR3 is CASSLGPGRTNEQFF. DNA of the CDR3: TGTGCCAGCAGCTTAGGACCCGGACGGACCAATGAGCAGTTCTTC.

The chain employs TRBV21-1 and TRBJ1-2; the table's D call, TRBD1, has no DNA check behind it. TRBV21-1 is a listed pseudogene. This CDR3 comprises 13 residues. The CDR3 nucleotides read TGTGCCAGCAGCAGCCCCCAGGGAGGCGGCTACACCTTC. Protein product: CASSSPQGGGYTF.